These T cell receptor beta chains were read from a single sample in a study of human T cells and chemical hapten exposure. Each CDR3 protein is one row after TCRdb ran MiXCR on the RACE reads. The sample lists 80,000 to 100,000 distinct CDR3 sequences, about 8% seen once, with roughly 1.6% in the top ten. The sample in question was whole blood, obtained in connection with sensitization to the hapten diphenylcyclopropenone (DPC). The receptors shown here come from a woman in her thirties with alopecia areata. Some clones in this sample may be carry-over from other donors' samples. CDR3s include the opening cysteine and the closing phenylalanine or tryptophan. The D gene is left open where the match is weak. Some rows have no size entry. The others give once, few or many, or a class for an expanded clone.

>TRBJ1-5|13|-|TRBV6-1|many
TGTGCCAGCAGTGAATACCTCAATCAGCCCCAGCATTTT
CASSEYLNQPQHF
>TRBJ2-1|16|-|TRBV4-2|many
TGTGCCAGCAGCCAAGCCTCAGAACGATCCTACAATGAGCAGTTCTTC
CASSQASERSYNEQFF
>TRBJ1-5|15|-|TRBV30|many
TGTGCCTGGAGTGTACGTGGGATTAGCAATCAGCCCCAGCATTTT
CAWSVRGISNQPQHF
>TRBJ1-4|14|-|TRBV19|-
TGTGCCAGTAGTTACGAAGGTCTGAATGAAAAACTGTTTTTT
CASSYEGLNEKLFF
>TRBJ2-2|11|-|TRBV10-2|few
TGCGCCAGCAGTGACACCGGGGAGCTGTTTTTT
CASSDTGELFF
>TRBJ2-1|11|-|TRBV7-2|many
TGTGCCAGCAGCCCCACCAATGAGCAGTTCTTC
CASSPTNEQFF
>TRBJ1-1|13|-|TRBV7-9|few
TGTGCCAGCAGCTTTCAGAAGAACACTGAAGCTTTCTTT
CASSFQKNTEAFF
>TRBJ2-3|16|-|TRBV20-1|many
TGCAGTGCTAGAGATCGGCGCCCTGGAATCTCAGATACGCAGTATTTT
CSARDRRPGISDTQYF
>TRBJ2-7|15|-|TRBV19|-
TGTGCCAGTAGTACGAGGGACGTATCCCAGAACGAGCAGTACTTC
CASSTRDVSQNEQYF
>TRBJ1-6|14|TRBD1|TRBV3-1|-
TGTGCCAGCAGACCCTGGACAGGGGCTTCACCCCTCCACTTT
CASRPWTGASPLHF
>TRBJ1-1|12|-|TRBV6-5|many
TGTGCCAGCAGTTCCGGGACGTATGAAGCTTTCTTT
CASSSGTYEAFF
>TRBJ1-2|12|-|TRBV2|many
TGTGCCAGCAGTGAGACAAGCTATGGCTACACCTTC
CASSETSYGYTF
>TRBJ2-2|15|TRBD2|TRBV7-8|-
TGTGCCAGCACCGCAGCGGGGGGAGGAACCGGGGAGCTGTTTTTT
CASTAAGGGTGELFF
>TRBJ1-3|16|-|TRBV29-1|-
TGCAGCGTCTCCGGATCTAAAACAGGGAGTGGAAACACCATATATTTT
CSVSGSKTGSGNTIYF
>TRBJ1-4|14|-|TRBV20-1|many
TGCAGTGTCCCCCCGGGAGTTACTAATGAAAAACTGTTTTTT
CSVPPGVTNEKLFF
>TRBJ1-1|15|-|TRBV27|many
TGTGCCAGCAGTTTATCAGTTACTCCCGCGACTGAAGCTTTCTTT
CASSLSVTPATEAFF